The following is a T cell receptor (beta chain) sequence with its context. Its specificity is unknown. Researchers prepared the TRB cDNA libraries using 5' RACE with UMI labels. After re-calling the 5' RACE reads, TCRdb lists one entry per CDR3 protein, DNA absent. Its clone listing holds some 66,000 distinct CDR3 sequences. The data belong to a study of CXCR3-negative and CXCR3-positive naive CD8 T cells. Investigators sorted each CD8+ T cell subset in triplicate, taking around 330,000 cells each time. Definition of naive CD8+ T cells rested on a CD45RO-CCR7+CD27+CD95- profile. The CDR3 has 15 amino acids. CDR1 is LNHNV and CDR2 is YYDKDF in the germline V gene (reference sequence). Whole-study findings and limits: Hydrophobicity of TRB CDR3s was greater in CXCR3-positive naive cells than in CXCR3-negative naive cells. Naive CXCR3-negative cells resembled naive CXCR3-positive cells in TRBV-TRBJ usage; memory cells differed.

The gene calls are TRBV15 and TRBJ2-7; checking the TCRdb D call of TRBD1 is not possible without DNA. Sequences were obtained from naive CXCR3- CD8+ T cells from blood. Sample subset: CD45RO-CCR7+CD27+CD95- naive CD8+ T cells lacking CXCR3 (TNR3-). This sequence was found in a human donor in good health. Some clones in this sample may be carry-over from other donors' samples. The CDR3 is CATSSTDRSSYEQYF. Full variable domain (rest looked up from reference TRBV15 and TRBJ2-7): DAMVIQNPRYQVTQFGKPVTLSCSQTLNHNVMYWYQQKSSQAPKLLFHYYDKDFNNEADTPDNFQSRRPNTSFCFLDIRSPGLGDTAMYLCATSSTDRSSYEQYFGPGTRLTVT.